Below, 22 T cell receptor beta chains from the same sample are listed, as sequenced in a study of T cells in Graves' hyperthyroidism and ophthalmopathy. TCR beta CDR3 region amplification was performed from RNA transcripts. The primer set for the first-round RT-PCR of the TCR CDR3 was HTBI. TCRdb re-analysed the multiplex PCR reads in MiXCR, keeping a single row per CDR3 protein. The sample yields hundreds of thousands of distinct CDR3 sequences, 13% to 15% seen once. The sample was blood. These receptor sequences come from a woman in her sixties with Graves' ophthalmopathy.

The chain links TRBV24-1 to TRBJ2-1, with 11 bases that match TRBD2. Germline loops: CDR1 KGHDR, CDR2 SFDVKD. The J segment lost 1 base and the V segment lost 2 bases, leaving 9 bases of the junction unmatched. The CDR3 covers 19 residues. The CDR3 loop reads CATSDWSTSGSGSYNEQFF. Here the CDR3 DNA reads TGTGCCACCAGTGATTGGAGCACTAGCGGGAGCGGGTCCTACAATGAGCAGTTCTTC.

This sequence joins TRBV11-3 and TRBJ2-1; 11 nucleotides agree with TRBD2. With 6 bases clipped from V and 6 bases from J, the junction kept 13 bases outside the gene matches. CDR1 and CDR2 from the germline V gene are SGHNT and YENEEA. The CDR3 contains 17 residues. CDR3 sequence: CASSALAGVWDTNEQFF. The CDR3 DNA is TGTGCCAGCAGTGCACTAGCGGGAGTATGGGACACCAATGAGCAGTTCTTC.

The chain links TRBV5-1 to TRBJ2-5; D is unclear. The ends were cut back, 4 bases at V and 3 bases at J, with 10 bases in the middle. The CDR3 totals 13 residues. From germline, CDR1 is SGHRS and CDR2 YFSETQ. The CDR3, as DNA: TGCGCCAGCAGCACGCCTGGGGAAGAGACCCAGTACTTC. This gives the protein CASSTPGEETQYF.

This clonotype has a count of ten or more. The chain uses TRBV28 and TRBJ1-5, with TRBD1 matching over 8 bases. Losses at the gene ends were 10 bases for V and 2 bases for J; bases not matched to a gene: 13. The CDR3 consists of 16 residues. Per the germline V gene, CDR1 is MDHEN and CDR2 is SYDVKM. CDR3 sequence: CATMTGVMMGNQPQHF. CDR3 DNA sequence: TGTGCCACCATGACAGGGGTCATGATGGGCAATCAGCCCCAGCATTTT.

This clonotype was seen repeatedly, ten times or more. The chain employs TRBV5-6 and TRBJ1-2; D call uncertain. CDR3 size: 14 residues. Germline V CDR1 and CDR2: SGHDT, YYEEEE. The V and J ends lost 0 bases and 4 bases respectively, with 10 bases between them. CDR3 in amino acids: CASSLAQFGYGYTF. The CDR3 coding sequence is TGTGCCAGCAGCTTGGCGCAGTTCGGCTATGGCTACACCTTC.

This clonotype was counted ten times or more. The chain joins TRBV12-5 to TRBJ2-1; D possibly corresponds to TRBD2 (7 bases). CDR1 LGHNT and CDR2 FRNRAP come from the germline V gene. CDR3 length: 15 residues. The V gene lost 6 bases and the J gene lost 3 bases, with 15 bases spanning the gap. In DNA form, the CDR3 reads TGTGCTAGTGGGGGGGGTAGGGGGGGCTACAATGAGCAGTTCTTC. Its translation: CASGGGRGGYNEQFF.

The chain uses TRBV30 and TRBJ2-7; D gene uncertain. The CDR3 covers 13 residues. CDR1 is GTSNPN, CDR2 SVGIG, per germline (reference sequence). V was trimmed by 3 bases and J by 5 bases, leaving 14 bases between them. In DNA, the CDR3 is TGTGCCTGGAGCAAAGCCTCCGCCCACGAGCAGTACTTC. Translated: CAWSKASAHEQYF. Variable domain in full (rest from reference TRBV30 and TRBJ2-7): SQTIHQWPATLVQPVGSPLSLECTVEGTSNPNLYWYRQAAGRGLQLLFYSVGIGQISSEVPQNLSASRPQDRQFILSSKKLLLSDSGFYLCAWSKASAHEQYFGPGTRLTVT.

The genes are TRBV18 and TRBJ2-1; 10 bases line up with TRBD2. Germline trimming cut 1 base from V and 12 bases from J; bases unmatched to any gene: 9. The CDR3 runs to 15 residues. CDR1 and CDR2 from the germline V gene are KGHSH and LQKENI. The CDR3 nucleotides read TGTGCCAGCTCACCACGGACTAGCGGCGTAGTTGTGCAGTTCTTC. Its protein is CASSPRTSGVVVQFF.

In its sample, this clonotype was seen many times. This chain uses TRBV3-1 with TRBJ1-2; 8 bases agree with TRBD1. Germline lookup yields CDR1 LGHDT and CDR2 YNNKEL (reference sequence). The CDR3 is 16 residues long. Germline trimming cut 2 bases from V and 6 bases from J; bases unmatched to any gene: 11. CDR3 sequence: CASSQSRTGGLDGYTF. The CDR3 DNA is TGTGCCAGCAGCCAATCACGAACAGGGGGACTCGATGGCTACACCTTC.

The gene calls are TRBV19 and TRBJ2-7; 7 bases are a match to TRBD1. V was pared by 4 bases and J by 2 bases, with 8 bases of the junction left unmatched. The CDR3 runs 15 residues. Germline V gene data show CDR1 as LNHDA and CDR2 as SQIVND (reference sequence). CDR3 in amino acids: CASSTELTGTYEQYF. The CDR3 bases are TGTGCCAGTAGTACCGAATTGACAGGGACCTACGAGCAGTACTTC.

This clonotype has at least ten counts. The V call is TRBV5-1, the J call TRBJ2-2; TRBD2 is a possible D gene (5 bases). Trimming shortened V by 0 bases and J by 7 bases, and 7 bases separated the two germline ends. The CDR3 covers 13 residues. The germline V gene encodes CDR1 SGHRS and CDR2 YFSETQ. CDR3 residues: CASSLAGNGELFF. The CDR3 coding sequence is TGCGCCAGCAGCTTGGCGGGGAACGGGGAGCTGTTTTTT.

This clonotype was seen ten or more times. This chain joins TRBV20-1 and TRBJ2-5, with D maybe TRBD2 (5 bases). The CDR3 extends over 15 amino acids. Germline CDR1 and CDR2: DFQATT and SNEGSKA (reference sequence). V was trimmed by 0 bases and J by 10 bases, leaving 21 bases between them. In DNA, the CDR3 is TGCAGTGCTAGAGATAGGGCCCTCCCCCGAGCGGACCAGTACTTC. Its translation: CSARDRALPRADQYF.

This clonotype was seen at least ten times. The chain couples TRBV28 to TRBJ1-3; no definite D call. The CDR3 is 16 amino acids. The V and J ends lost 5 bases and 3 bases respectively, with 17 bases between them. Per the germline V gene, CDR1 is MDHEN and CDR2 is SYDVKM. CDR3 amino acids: CASSTAWEAGGNTIYF. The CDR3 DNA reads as TGTGCCAGCAGTACCGCGTGGGAGGCTGGTGGAAACACCATATATTTT.

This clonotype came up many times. This CDR3 reads CASNRDSQGGTDTQYF. In DNA, the CDR3 is TGCGCCAGCAACCGGGACAGTCAGGGAGGGACAGATACGCAGTATTTT. This chain joins TRBV5-1 and TRBJ2-3; D tentatively reads TRBD1 or TRBD2 (7 bases each). The CDR3 has 16 residues. V lost 6 bases to trimming and J lost 3 bases, with 20 bases between them. From germline, CDR1 is SGHRS and CDR2 YFSETQ.

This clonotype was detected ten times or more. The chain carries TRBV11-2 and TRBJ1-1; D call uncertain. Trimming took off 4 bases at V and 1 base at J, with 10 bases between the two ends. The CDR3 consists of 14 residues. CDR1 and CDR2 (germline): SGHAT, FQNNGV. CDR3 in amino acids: CASSSPRTNTEAFF. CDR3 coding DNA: TGTGCCAGCAGCTCCCCCAGGACGAACACTGAAGCTTTCTTT.

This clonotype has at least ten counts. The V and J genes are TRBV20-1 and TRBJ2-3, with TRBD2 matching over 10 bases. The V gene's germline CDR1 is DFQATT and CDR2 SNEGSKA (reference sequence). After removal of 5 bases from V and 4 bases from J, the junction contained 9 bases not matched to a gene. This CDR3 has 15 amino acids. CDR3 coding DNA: TGCAGTGCTCATCGGGCTAGCGGGAGCCCAGATACGCAGTATTTT. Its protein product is CSAHRASGSPDTQYF.

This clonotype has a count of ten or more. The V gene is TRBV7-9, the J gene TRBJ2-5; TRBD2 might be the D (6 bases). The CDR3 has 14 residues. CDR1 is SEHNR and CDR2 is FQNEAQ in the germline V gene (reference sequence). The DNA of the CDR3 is TGTGTCTCCGGCGGGGAGACAGTACAAGAGACCCAGTACTTC. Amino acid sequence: CVSGGETVQETQYF. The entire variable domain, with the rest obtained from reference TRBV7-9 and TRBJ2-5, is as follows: DTGVSQNPRHKITKRGQNVTFRCDPISEHNRLYWYRQTLGQGPEFLTYFQNEAQLEKSRLLSDRFSAERPKGSFSTLEIQRTEQGDSAMYLCVSGGETVQETQYFGPGTRLLVL.

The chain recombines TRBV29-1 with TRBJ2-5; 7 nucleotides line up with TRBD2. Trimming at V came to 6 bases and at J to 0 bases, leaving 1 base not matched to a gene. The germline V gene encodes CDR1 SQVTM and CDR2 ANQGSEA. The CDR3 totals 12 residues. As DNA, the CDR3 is TGCAGCGTCGGGGGGAACCAAGAGACCCAGTACTTC. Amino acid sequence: CSVGGNQETQYF.

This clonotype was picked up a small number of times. DNA of the CDR3: TGTGCCAGCAACGACCGGGGGGGAGCCGGAAATGAGCAGTTCTTC. This codes for CASNDRGGAGNEQFF. This rearrangement joins TRBV7-8 to TRBJ2-1; 8 bases match TRBD2. The CDR3 consists of 15 residues. Germline assignment: CDR1 SGHVS and CDR2 FQNEAQ. V trimming: 7 bases; J trimming: 7 bases; junction bases outside the gene matches: 12.

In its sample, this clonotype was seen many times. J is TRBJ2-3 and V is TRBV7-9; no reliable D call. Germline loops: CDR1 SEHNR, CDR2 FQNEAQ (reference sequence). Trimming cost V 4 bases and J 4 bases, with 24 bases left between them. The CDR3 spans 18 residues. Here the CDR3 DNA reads TGTGCCAGCAGCTCGACGACGCCCATTGTCGGTGGGGCAGATACGCAGTATTTT. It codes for CASSSTTPIVGGADTQYF.

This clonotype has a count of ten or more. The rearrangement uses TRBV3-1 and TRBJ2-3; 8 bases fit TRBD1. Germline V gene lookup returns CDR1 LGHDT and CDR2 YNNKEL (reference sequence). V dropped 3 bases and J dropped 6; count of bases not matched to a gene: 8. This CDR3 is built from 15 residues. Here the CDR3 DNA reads TGTGCCAGCAGCCATTCGGGACAGGCATCGGATACGCAGTATTTT. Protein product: CASSHSGQASDTQYF.

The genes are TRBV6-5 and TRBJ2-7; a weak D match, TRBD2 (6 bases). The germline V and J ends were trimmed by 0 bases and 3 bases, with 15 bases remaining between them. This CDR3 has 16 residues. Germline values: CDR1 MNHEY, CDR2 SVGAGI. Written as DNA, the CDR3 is TGTGCCAGCAGTTACTCTCGGGGGACGCTAGGCTACGAGCAGTACTTC. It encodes CASSYSRGTLGYEQYF.